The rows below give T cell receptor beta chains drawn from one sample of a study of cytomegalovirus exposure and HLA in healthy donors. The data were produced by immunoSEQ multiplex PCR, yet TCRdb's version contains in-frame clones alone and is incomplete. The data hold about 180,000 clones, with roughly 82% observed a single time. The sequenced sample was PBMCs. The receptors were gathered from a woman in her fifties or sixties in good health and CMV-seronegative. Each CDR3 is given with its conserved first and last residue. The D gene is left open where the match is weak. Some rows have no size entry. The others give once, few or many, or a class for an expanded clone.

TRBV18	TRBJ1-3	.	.	TGTGCCAGCTCACGGGAGGCCGGAAACACCATATATTTT	CASSREAGNTIYF
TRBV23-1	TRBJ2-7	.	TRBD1	TGCGCCAGCAACCGGGACAGGGGGCTCCCCCATCATTACGAGCAGTACTTC	CASNRDRGLPHHYEQYF
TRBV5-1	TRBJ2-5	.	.	TGCGCCAGCAGCTTGCATCCGGGACAAAATCAAGAGACCCAGTACTTC	CASSLHPGQNQETQYF
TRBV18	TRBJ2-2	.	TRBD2	TGTGCCAGCTCATCTAGCGGGCGGCTCACCGGGGAGCTGTTTTTT	CASSSSGRLTGELFF
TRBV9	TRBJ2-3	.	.	TGTGCCAGCAGCCCTACAGGGGGGGGCGGGTTAGATACGCAGTATTTT	CASSPTGGGGLDTQYF
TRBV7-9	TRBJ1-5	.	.	TGTGCCAGCAGCTTAGGAGGGCAGCCCCAGCATTTT	CASSLGGQPQHF
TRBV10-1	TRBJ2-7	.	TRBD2	TGCGCCAGCAGCCATAGCGGGTCTCCCTACGAGCAGTACTTC	CASSHSGSPYEQYF
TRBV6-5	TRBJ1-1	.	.	TGTGCCAGCAGCTCCCTACTGGGAGATGAAGCTTTCTTT	CASSSLLGDEAFF
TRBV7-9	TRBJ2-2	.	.	TGTGCCAGCAGCTTAGCGGGAGTTGACGGGGAGCTGTTTTTT	CASSLAGVDGELFF
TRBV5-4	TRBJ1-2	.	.	TGTGCCAGCAGCTTCCCTGCTCTGGGGGCCTCTAGGGGCTACACCTTC	CASSFPALGASRGYTF
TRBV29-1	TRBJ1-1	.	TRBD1	TGCAGCGCGAGACAGGGAAGCACTGAAGCTTTCTTT	CSARQGSTEAFF
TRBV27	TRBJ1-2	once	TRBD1	TGTGCCAGCAGTAACCGGGACAGGAATAACTATGGCTACACCTTC	CASSNRDRNNYGYTF
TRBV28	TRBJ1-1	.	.	TGTGCCAGCAGTTTACGGCGAGAGAGGATGAACACTGAAGCTTTCTTT	CASSLRRERMNTEAFF
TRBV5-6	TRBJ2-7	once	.	TGTGCCAGCAGCTTGGCCACAGGCCCCTACGAGCAGTACTTC	CASSLATGPYEQYF
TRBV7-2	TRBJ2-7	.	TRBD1	TGTGCCAGCAGCTTAGATCCGGGACAGGGTACCTACGAGCAGTACTTC	CASSLDPGQGTYEQYF
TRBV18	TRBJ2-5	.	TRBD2	TGTGCCAGCTCTTCGATAGCGGGGGGGCCGGTCGAGACCCAGTACTTC	CASSSIAGGPVETQYF
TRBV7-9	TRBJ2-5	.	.	TGTGCCAGCAGCTTTCTGGGCCAGGGGTCGAAGACCCAGTACTTC	CASSFLGQGSKTQYF
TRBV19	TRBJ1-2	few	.	TGTGCCAGTAGTGCCGGGACAAGATATGGCTACACCTTC	CASSAGTRYGYTF
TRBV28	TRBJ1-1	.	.	TGTGCCAGCAGCTCAATGGCAGGTCTGAACACTGAAGCTTTCTTT	CASSSMAGLNTEAFF
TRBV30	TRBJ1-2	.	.	TGTGCCTGGAGAGAGTTCAACTATGGCTACACCTTC	CAWREFNYGYTF
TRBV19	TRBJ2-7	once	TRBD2	TGTGCCAGTAGTACTCGACTAGCGGGAGGAGGAGCACGCGAGCAGTACTTC	CASSTRLAGGGAREQYF
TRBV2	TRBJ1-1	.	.	TGTGCCAGCACAGAGAACACTGAAGCTTTCTTT	CASTENTEAFF
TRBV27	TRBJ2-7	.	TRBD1	TGTGCCAGCAGTTTTAGCACCGCGGGACAGGGCTACGAGCAGTACTTC	CASSFSTAGQGYEQYF
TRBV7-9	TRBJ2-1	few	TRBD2	TGTGCCAGCAGCTGGGGGACTAGCGGGAGCGATGAGCAGTTCTTC	CASSWGTSGSDEQFF
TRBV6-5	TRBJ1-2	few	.	TGTGCCAGCAGTTACACCTACGGGTACTATGGCTACACCTTC	CASSYTYGYYGYTF
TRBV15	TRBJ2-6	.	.	TGTGCCACCAGCAGAGTTACTGGGGCCAACGTCCTGACTTTC	CATSRVTGANVLTF
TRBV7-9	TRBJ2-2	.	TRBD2	TGTGCCAGCAGCCCCTTAGCGGGTAACACCGGGGAGCTGTTTTTT	CASSPLAGNTGELFF